The sequence of this T cell receptor beta chain was determined in a study of post-analysis software for immune sequencing data. Study-wide results and caveats: People with multiple sclerosis had a significantly lower normalized Chao1 diversity than controls did. Patients showed TRBV5-6, TRBV5-1 and TRBV20-1 among 4 or 5 TRBV segments more frequent than in controls.

TCR beta cDNA libraries included unique molecular identifiers. About 460,000 cDNA molecules were obtained from roughly 1 to 10 million T cells. TCRdb analysed the PCR reads with MiXCR anew, one entry per CDR3 protein. The repertoire holds 740,000 or so distinct CDR3 sequences, with under 70% as singletons. There are a few counts of this clonotype. Its target is not known. Trimming pared 1 base from V and 3 bases from J, leaving 28 bases between. The V gene's germline CDR1 is DFQATT and CDR2 SNEGSKA (reference sequence). The CDR3 is 19 amino acids. Material: blood. This rearrangement joins TRBV20-1 to TRBJ2-7; TRBD2 might be the D (6 bases). The origin of this receptor is a girl aged 10-17 years with multiple sclerosis. CDR3 sequence: CSARGMAGRSLSSGYEQYF. The CDR3 DNA follows: TGCAGTGCTAGAGGTATGGCCGGGAGATCGTTGTCAAGTGGCTACGAGCAGTACTTC.